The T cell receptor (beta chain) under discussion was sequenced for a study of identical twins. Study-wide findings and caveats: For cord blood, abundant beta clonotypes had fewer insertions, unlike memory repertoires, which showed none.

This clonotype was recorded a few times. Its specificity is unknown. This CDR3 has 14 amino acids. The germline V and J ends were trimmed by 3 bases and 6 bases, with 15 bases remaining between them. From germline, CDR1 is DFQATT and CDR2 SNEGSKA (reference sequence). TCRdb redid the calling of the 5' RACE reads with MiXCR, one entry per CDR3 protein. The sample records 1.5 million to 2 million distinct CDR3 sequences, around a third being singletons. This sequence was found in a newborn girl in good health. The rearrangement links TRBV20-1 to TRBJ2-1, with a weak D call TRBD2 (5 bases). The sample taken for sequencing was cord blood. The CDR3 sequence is CSASTAALGNEQFF. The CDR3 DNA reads TGCAGTGCTAGTACAGCGGCCCTGGGCAATGAGCAGTTCTTC.